The 19 T cell receptor beta chains below all came from one sample that was sequenced in a study of shared clonotypes between healthy human individuals. Sequenced by immunoSEQ multiplex PCR; TCRdb stores in-frame clones only, minus some. The table lists over a million clones, more than 65% of them singletons. The sample was memory CD4+ T cells sorted from blood. Subset specified: CD45RA-negative fraction. These receptors originate from a man younger than 35 in good health.

This clone has only a few counts. The rearrangement links TRBV10-1 to TRBJ1-6, with D unclear. CDR3 size: 13 residues. V was cut by 4 bases and J by 7 bases, with 8 bases left in between. The germline CDR1 and CDR2 sequences are WNHNN and SYGVQD (reference sequence). The CDR3 sequence is CASSVSTNSPLHF. The CDR3 nucleotides read TGCGCCAGCAGTGTTTCGACCAATTCACCCCTCCACTTT.

The rearrangement joins TRBV5-4 to TRBJ2-5; TRBD1 agrees at 8 bases. Germline V gene data show CDR1 as SGHNT and CDR2 as YYREEE (reference sequence). This CDR3 is 15 amino acids long. Unmatched junction bases numbered 9, after V lost 3 bases and J lost 5 bases. CDR3 bases: TGTGCCAGCAGCTCCCAGACAGGGGTGCTGGAGACCCAGTACTTC. Residues: CASSSQTGVLETQYF.

The CDR3 DNA reads as TGCGCCAGCAGTCCGGACAGGGGCAATCAGCCCCAGCATTTT. It is translated as CASSPDRGNQPQHF. V usage is TRBV10-2 and J usage is TRBJ1-5; 8 nucleotides align to TRBD1. Germline CDR1 is WSHSY and CDR2 is SAAADI. The CDR3 spans 14 residues. V was pared by 5 bases and J by 2 bases, with 2 bases of the junction left unmatched.

Only a few counts were recorded for this clone. The same CDR3 arises from other DNA sequences in this sample as well. CDR3 DNA sequence: TGTGCCAGCAGCTTAGACGGCTCACCCCTCCACTTT. Its translation: CASSLDGSPLHF. This rearrangement joins TRBV7-9 to TRBJ1-6, with D uncertain. CDR3 length equals 12 residues. Germline assignment: CDR1 SEHNR and CDR2 FQNEAQ (reference sequence). V lost 1 base and J lost 10, with 5 bases in between.

This clone has only a few counts. The V call is TRBV5-1, the J call TRBJ2-7; D is perhaps TRBD1 (5 bases). Germline V gene lookup returns CDR1 SGHRS and CDR2 YFSETQ. This CDR3 is 19 amino acids long. V lost 6 bases and J lost 3, with 31 bases in between. The CDR3 DNA follows: TGCGCCAGCAAGCGACAGCCCTATACCGAGGCTCAGTACTTCTACGAGCAGTACTTC. Translating gives CASKRQPYTEAQYFYEQYF. The full variable domain, with the rest looked up from reference TRBV5-1 and TRBJ2-7, is KAGVTQTPRYLIKTRGQQVTLSCSPISGHRSVSWYQQTPGQGLQFLFEYFSETQRNKGNFPGRFSGRQFSNSRSEMNVSTLELGDSALYLCASKRQPYTEAQYFYEQYFGPGTRLTVT.

This rearrangement joins TRBV5-1 to TRBJ2-3; possibly TRBD1 for D (6 bases). This CDR3 has 15 amino acids. Trimming pared 2 bases from V and 2 bases from J, leaving 12 bases between. Germline-derived CDR1 and CDR2 are SGHRS and YFSETQ. CDR3 residues: CASSFGGGFTDTQYF. CDR3 coding DNA: TGCGCCAGCAGCTTTGGGGGCGGTTTCACAGATACGCAGTATTTT. Full variable domain (rest looked up from reference TRBV5-1 and TRBJ2-3): KAGVTQTPRYLIKTRGQQVTLSCSPISGHRSVSWYQQTPGQGLQFLFEYFSETQRNKGNFPGRFSGRQFSNSRSEMNVSTLELGDSALYLCASSFGGGFTDTQYFGPGTRLTVL.

This chain joins TRBV5-1 and TRBJ1-4; maybe TRBD1 (5 bases). V was cut by 0 bases and J by 10 bases, with 13 bases left in between. The length of the CDR3 is 14 residues. Germline CDR1 reads SGHRS; CDR2 reads YFSETQ. The CDR3 DNA is TGCGCCAGCAGCTTGGAACCGACCGGGGGAAAACTGTTTTTT. This sequence encodes CASSLEPTGGKLFF.

The chain combines TRBV28 with TRBJ2-1; 14 positions agree with TRBD2. The germline V gene has CDR1 MDHEN and CDR2 SYDVKM. The junction had 7 bases not matched to a gene; V was cut back by 4 bases and J by 8 bases. The CDR3 has 16 residues. This chain's CDR3 is CASSSKGLAGVDEQFF. The CDR3 DNA sequence: TGTGCCAGCAGTTCGAAGGGACTAGCGGGAGTCGATGAGCAGTTCTTC.

This clone was detected only a few times. This chain uses TRBV6-1 with TRBJ2-7; the match to TRBD2 covers 8 bases. The CDR3 has 13 residues. Per the germline V gene, CDR1 is MNHNS and CDR2 is SASEGT. V gave up 7 bases and J gave up 6 bases; unmatched junction bases: 8. The DNA of the CDR3 is TGTGCCAGCATCAGGGAAGCGGGGGTCGAGCAGTACTTC. Its translation is CASIREAGVEQYF.

V usage is TRBV19 and J usage is TRBJ1-2; tentatively, D is TRBD1 (5 bases). The CDR3 extends over 12 amino acids. Trimming shortened V by 5 bases and J by 4 bases, and 8 bases separated the two germline ends. Germline V lookup: CDR1 LNHDA, CDR2 SQIVND (reference sequence). The CDR3 loop is CASSEGVYGYTF. CDR3 DNA sequence: TGTGCCAGTAGTGAAGGGGTCTATGGCTACACCTTC.

The rearrangement links TRBV29-1 to TRBJ2-7; a possible D gene is TRBD1 (6 bases). Germline CDR1 reads SQVTM; CDR2 reads ANQGSEA. V lost 4 bases and J lost 6, with 19 bases in between. This CDR3 contains 14 residues. The CDR3 coding sequence is TGCAGCGTTGGTCAGGGGCTGAAAACAGGCGAGCAGTACTTC. Translating it yields CSVGQGLKTGEQYF.

In this sample, this clone turned up once. The chain employs TRBV27 and TRBJ2-5; TRBD2 agrees at 7 bases. This CDR3 is built from 13 residues. CDR1 and CDR2 (germline): MNHEY, SMNVEV (reference sequence). With 6 bases clipped from V and 5 bases from J, the junction kept 6 bases outside the gene matches. DNA of the CDR3: TGTGCCAGCAGCTCCAGGGAGGGCGAGACCCAGTACTTC. The encoded protein is CASSSREGETQYF.

This clone is a singleton in its sample. The V call is TRBV11-2, the J call TRBJ1-1, with a possible D match to TRBD1 (5 bases). This CDR3 has 14 amino acids. The V gene lost 5 bases and the J gene lost 11 bases, with 21 bases spanning the gap. The germline V gene has CDR1 SGHAT and CDR2 FQNNGV. The CDR3 bases are TGTGCCAGCAGCCCGAGGCGTGGAGAACAGGAGGCTTTCTTT. It is translated as CASSPRRGEQEAFF.

The chain links TRBV5-4 to TRBJ2-3; 7 bases agree with TRBD1. The CDR3 has 14 residues. Trimming at V came to 4 bases and at J to 4 bases, leaving 6 bases not matched to a gene. The germline V gene encodes CDR1 SGHNT and CDR2 YYREEE (reference sequence). CDR3 amino acids: CASSRQGDADTQYF. The CDR3 DNA reads TGTGCCAGCAGCCGCCAGGGGGATGCAGATACGCAGTATTTT.

The chain uses TRBV5-1 and TRBJ1-6; no reliable D call. CDR3 length: 15 residues. V lost 4 bases, J lost 0 bases, and 8 bases lay in between. Looked up from germline, CDR1 is SGHRS and CDR2 is YFSETQ. Here the CDR3 DNA reads TGCGCCAGCAGCGCCGAAGGCTCCTATAATTCACCCCTCCACTTT. Its translation: CASSAEGSYNSPLHF.

This clone came up a few times. At the DNA level, this CDR3 is encoded by other sequences in the same sample as well. The chain uses TRBV5-4 and TRBJ1-1; TRBD1 is a possible D gene (5 bases). There are 15 residues in the CDR3. The V gene's germline CDR1 is SGHNT and CDR2 YYREEE (reference sequence). V was trimmed by 0 bases and J by 1 base, leaving 10 bases between them. CDR3 residues: CASSLGGRGNTEAFF. DNA for the CDR3: TGTGCCAGCAGCTTGGGGGGACGGGGGAACACTGAAGCTTTCTTT.

This chain joins TRBV6-5 and TRBJ1-2; 10 bases are shared with TRBD1. J was trimmed by 6 bases and V by 5 bases; bases with no gene match: 6. In germline, CDR1 is MNHEY, CDR2 SVGAGI. The CDR3 totals 14 residues. CDR3 DNA: TGTGCCAGCAGTCACCGGGACAGGGGTAATGGCTACACCTTC. Its translation is CASSHRDRGNGYTF.

This chain connects TRBV7-9 to TRBJ1-1; 10 nucleotides line up with TRBD1. V was clipped by 5 bases and J by 3 bases; unmatched bases: 6. The CDR3 extends over 15 amino acids. From germline, CDR1 is SEHNR and CDR2 FQNEAQ (reference sequence). The CDR3 DNA sequence: TGTGCCAGCAGCGGAGTGACAGGGGGCTACACTGAAGCTTTCTTT. Encoded protein: CASSGVTGGYTEAFF. The full variable domain, with the rest looked up from reference TRBV7-9 and TRBJ1-1, is DTGVSQNPRHKITKRGQNVTFRCDPISEHNRLYWYRQTLGQGPEFLTYFQNEAQLEKSRLLSDRFSAERPKGSFSTLEIQRTEQGDSAMYLCASSGVTGGYTEAFFGQGTRLTVV.

The chain recombines TRBV5-1 with TRBJ2-7; 7 bases are shared with TRBD1. Germline CDR1 SGHRS, CDR2 YFSETQ. This CDR3 region has 14 residues. Germline trimming cut 0 bases from V and 4 bases from J; bases unmatched to any gene: 4. The CDR3 is CASSLGGTAYEQYF. The CDR3 region has the DNA TGCGCCAGCAGCTTGGGGGGGACAGCGTACGAGCAGTACTTC.